These 21 T cell receptor beta chains originate from one sample sequenced in a study of regulatory T cells in long-lasting Graves disease. CDR3-region Arm-PCR and iRepertoire HTBI primers produced the TCR beta libraries. TCRdb re-called the multiplex PCR reads through MiXCR, storing one row per CDR3 protein. The table has 400,000 or so distinct CDR3 sequences, 23% seen once; the top ten hold roughly 26%. Time point: persistent/refractory GD, antithyroid drugs over 5 years with positive TRAb. PBMCs were the source of the RNA used for TCR sequencing. The sample in question was peripheral blood mononuclear cells (PBMCs), obtained when the disease was refractory, from a patient treated with antithyroid drugs. The receptors were sampled from a female donor with Graves disease.

This clonotype occurred many times. The chain joins TRBV7-2 to TRBJ2-7; D may be TRBD1 (6 bases). Germline V gene sequence: CDR1 SGHTA, CDR2 FQGNSA. Between the trimmed V and J ends, which lost 1 base and 3 bases, there was a span of 10 bases. This CDR3 is built from 14 residues. CDR3 amino acids: CASSLGQTGYEQYF. As DNA, the CDR3 is TGTGCCAGCAGCTTAGGACAGACAGGCTACGAGCAGTACTTC.

About this clonotype itself: A much larger clone is a single base away; this may be a read error. The chain combines TRBV29-1 with TRBJ2-1; D uncertain. There are 11 residues in the CDR3. Trimming left V 2 bases short and J 10 bases short, with 9 bases between. Germline V gives CDR1 SQVTM, CDR2 ANQGSEA. The CDR3 reads CSVESSYEQFF. The CDR3 nucleotides read TGCAGCGTTGAAAGCTCCTACGAGCAGTTCTTC.

This clonotype has a count of ten or more. V gene TRBV20-1 combines with J gene TRBJ2-7, with 15 bases aligning to TRBD2. The CDR3 sequence is 16 residues long. Trimming cost V 5 bases and J 0 bases; bases outside gene matches: 5. The germline gives CDR1 DFQATT, CDR2 SNEGSKA (reference sequence). CDR3 nucleotides: TGCAGTGCTGTTGGGACTAGCGGGGGGTTCTCCTACGAGCAGTACTTC. Translation: CSAVGTSGGFSYEQYF.

This clonotype was counted at least ten times. The chain combines TRBV7-2 with TRBJ1-1; D possibly corresponds to TRBD1 (5 bases). The germline V and J ends were trimmed by 5 bases and 4 bases, with 14 bases remaining between them. From germline, CDR1 is SGHTA and CDR2 FQGNSA. This CDR3 is 14 amino acids long. The CDR3 coding sequence is TGTGCCAGCAGCCCTGGGAGGGGAAGCACTGAAGCTTTCTTT. This codes for CASSPGRGSTEAFF.

Note on this clonotype: A clone one base away is much larger, so this may be a read error. This CDR3 reads CSVEGTTSFEAFF. CDR3 coding DNA: TGCAGCGTTGAAGGGACGACTAGTTTTGAAGCTTTCTTT. This chain links TRBV29-1 with TRBJ1-1, with unresolved D. This CDR3 contains 13 residues. Trimming stripped 1 base from V and 7 bases from J, with 13 bases between. Germline V CDR1 and CDR2: SQVTM, ANQGSEA.

The V call is TRBV10-3, the J call TRBJ2-7; 8 bases are a match to TRBD1. This CDR3 comprises 14 residues. V was clipped by 8 bases and J by 0 bases; unmatched bases: 6. In germline, CDR1 is ENHRY, CDR2 SYGVKD. The CDR3 DNA is TGTGCCATCGGACAGGGTGGAGGCTCCTACGAGCAGTACTTC. This encodes CAIGQGGGSYEQYF.

The rearrangement links TRBV20-1 to TRBJ2-5; 8 nucleotides match TRBD1. Per the germline V gene, CDR1 is DFQATT and CDR2 is SNEGSKA (reference sequence). This CDR3 has 17 amino acids. With V trimmed by 6 bases and J by 2 bases, 17 bases remained unmatched. The CDR3 sequence: CSAIDFEDRVLQETQYF. The DNA of the CDR3 is TGCAGTGCCATAGACTTCGAGGACAGGGTATTACAAGAGACCCAGTACTTC.

This clonotype was counted ten times or more. In DNA form, the CDR3 reads TGTGCCAGCAGCTTTTTCGGGGGCGCGGGAGAGACCCAGTACTTC. Translated, it gives CASSFFGGAGETQYF. The chain has TRBV7-2 and TRBJ2-5, with D possibly being TRBD1 or TRBD2 (6 bases each). Trimming left V 3 bases short and J 4 bases short, with 15 bases between. Per germline, CDR1 SGHTA and CDR2 FQGNSA. This CDR3 region has 15 residues.

This chain links TRBV30 with TRBJ2-2; either TRBD1 or TRBD2 may supply D (7 bases each). V was clipped by 1 base and J by 6 bases, with 15 bases between them. Germline CDR1 and CDR2: GTSNPN and SVGIG (reference sequence). The CDR3 length is 15 residues. For the CDR3, the DNA is TGTGCCTGGAGTGACGGGGACAGCGGGGCCGGGGAGCTGTTTTTT. It encodes CAWSDGDSGAGELFF.

This clonotype showed up many times. The chain carries TRBV11-1 and TRBJ2-7; TRBD1 aligns across 7 bases. The germline V gene encodes CDR1 SGHAT and CDR2 FQDESV (reference sequence). The CDR3 is made up of 14 amino acids. The trim removed 3 bases at V and 4 bases at J, leaving 6 bases unmatched. This CDR3 is CASSFDRVVYEQYF. The CDR3 region has the DNA TGTGCCAGCAGCTTCGACAGGGTGGTTTACGAGCAGTACTTC.

The CDR3 reads CSAPTSGTPNTGELFF. CDR3 DNA sequence: TGCAGTGCCCCGACTAGCGGGACCCCGAACACCGGGGAGCTGTTTTTT. The rearrangement joins TRBV20-1 to TRBJ2-2; 11 bases fit TRBD2. This CDR3 contains 16 residues. Per germline, CDR1 DFQATT and CDR2 SNEGSKA (reference sequence). V was pared by 6 bases and J by 0 bases, with 6 bases of the junction left unmatched.

To note about this clonotype: The junction departs from the called germline gene at one end, perhaps through a read error. The V gene is TRBV7-7, the J gene TRBJ2-2, with TRBD2 identical over 11 bases. This CDR3 has 19 amino acids. In germline, CDR1 is SSHAT, CDR2 FNYEAQ (reference sequence). The CDR3 coding sequence is TGTGCTAGCAGACCTGGGGCCGGGACTAGCGGACCGAACACCGGGGAGCTGTTTTTT. This translates into CASRPGAGTSGPNTGELFF.

This chain joins TRBV13 and TRBJ1-1, with a possible D match to TRBD1 (5 bases). The CDR3 runs to 18 residues. V lost 2 bases to trimming and J lost 1 base, with 20 bases between them. The germline CDR1 and CDR2 sequences are PRHDT and FYEKMQ (reference sequence). The CDR3 is CASSLPRGFGQSNTEAFF. Here the CDR3 DNA reads TGTGCCAGCAGCTTACCACGGGGGTTCGGCCAGTCGAACACTGAAGCTTTCTTT.

In this sample, this clonotype turned up a few times. A read error may account for a junction end that differs from germline. The gene calls are TRBV7-7 and TRBJ2-3, with no clear D. The germline V gene has CDR1 SSHAT and CDR2 FNYEAQ (reference sequence). This CDR3 comprises 14 residues. The CDR3 DNA sequence: TGTGCTAGCAGCCACGACCCCATTGCAGATACGCAGTATTTT. Its protein is CASSHDPIADTQYF. The full variable domain, with the rest looked up from reference TRBV7-7 and TRBJ2-3, is GAGVSQSPRYKVTKRGQDVTLRCDPISSHATLYWYQQALGQGPEFLTYFNYEAQPDKSGLPSDRFSAERPEGSISTLTIQRTEQRDSAMYRCASSHDPIADTQYFGPGTRLTVL.

The V call is TRBV15, the J call TRBJ1-5, with 7 bases fitting TRBD1. The length of the CDR3 is 15 residues. Germline V lookup: CDR1 LNHNV, CDR2 YYDKDF (reference sequence). V lost 5 bases and J lost 6; bases outside the gene matches: 10. Written as DNA, the CDR3 is TGTGCCACCAGCGAAGGACAGGCTGGAGGTCAGCCCCAGCATTTT. It specifies CATSEGQAGGQPQHF. Supplemented by reference TRBV15 and TRBJ1-5, the full variable domain reads DAMVIQNPRYQVTQFGKPVTLSCSQTLNHNVMYWYQQKSSQAPKLLFHYYDKDFNNEADTPDNFQSRRPNTSFCFLDIRSPGLGDTAMYLCATSEGQAGGQPQHFGDGTRLSIL.

This clonotype came up a few times. CDR3 in amino acids: CASMRIGTRRDNTGELFF. DNA of the CDR3: TGTGCCAGCATGCGAATTGGGACTAGGAGGGACAACACCGGGGAGCTGTTTTTT. The chain employs TRBV11-2 and TRBJ2-2, with 8 bases aligning to TRBD2. V was pared by 7 bases and J by 2 bases, with 15 bases of the junction left unmatched. Germline CDR1 SGHAT, CDR2 FQNNGV. The CDR3 is 18 residues long.

This clonotype was seen ten or more times. The V call is TRBV3-1, the J call TRBJ1-4, with D maybe TRBD1 (6 bases). CDR1 and CDR2 from the germline V gene are LGHDT and YNNKEL (reference sequence). The CDR3 loop spans 15 amino acids. V gave up 3 bases and J gave up 8 bases, with 16 bases separating them. CDR3 nucleotides: TGTGCCAGCAGCCAGTACCCCGGGACACTCGAAAAACTGTTTTTT. Translated: CASSQYPGTLEKLFF. Full variable domain (outside the CDR3, taken from reference TRBV3-1 and TRBJ1-4): DTAVSQTPKYLVTQMGNDKSIKCEQNLGHDTMYWYKQDSKKFLKIMFSYNNKELIINETVPNRFSPKSPDKAHLNLHINSLELGDSAVYFCASSQYPGTLEKLFFGSGTQLSVL.

The chain combines TRBV5-6 with TRBJ2-7, with 9 nucleotides matching TRBD1. The ends lost 3 bases at V and 4 bases at J; junction bases unmatched: 8. CDR1 is SGHDT, CDR2 YYEEEE, per germline. The CDR3 runs 15 residues. CDR3 residues: CASSSEQGARYEQYF. In DNA, the CDR3 is TGTGCCAGCAGCTCGGAACAGGGGGCGCGTTACGAGCAGTACTTC.

In its sample, this clonotype was seen once. The chain links TRBV7-3 to TRBJ2-2; 14 nucleotides align to TRBD2. The CDR3 loop spans 18 amino acids. The junction had 7 bases not matched to a gene; V was cut back by 2 bases and J by 5 bases. Germline lookup yields CDR1 SGHTA and CDR2 FQGTGA. CDR3 residues: CASSLGTSGSARTGELFF. The CDR3, as DNA: TGTGCCAGCAGCTTAGGGACTAGCGGGAGTGCCCGTACCGGGGAGCTGTTTTTT. Full variable domain (missing parts from reference TRBV7-3 and TRBJ2-2): GAGVSQTPSNKVTEKGKYVELRCDPISGHTALYWYRQSLGQGPEFLIYFQGTGAADDSGLPNDRFFAVRPEGSVSTLKIQRTERGDSAVYLCASSLGTSGSARTGELFFGEGSRLTVL.

This chain joins TRBV9 and TRBJ1-5; D not resolved. CDR1 is SGDLS, CDR2 YYNGEE, per germline. V was cut by 2 bases and J by 4 bases, with 7 bases left in between. The CDR3 totals 13 residues. DNA of the CDR3: TGTGCCAGCAGCGTTGAGTTGAATCAGCCCCAGCATTTT. This sequence encodes CASSVELNQPQHF.

A remark on this clonotype: Just one base apart from a much larger clone, this may be a read error. The chain recombines TRBV6-2 or TRBV6-3 with TRBJ1-5; 8 bases are shared with TRBD1. The CDR3 is 16 amino acids. Looked up from germline, CDR1 is MNHEY and CDR2 is SVGEGT. The V segment lost 6 bases and the J segment 5 bases; nucleotides outside the gene matches: 12. The CDR3 sequence: CASSYPGTGLDQPQHF. Written as DNA, the CDR3 is TGTGCCAGCAGCTACCCCGGGACAGGCCTCGATCAGCCCCAGCATTTT.